The 13 T cell receptor beta chains reported below all come from one sample, sequenced in a study of T cell responses to AZD1222 COVID-19 vaccine. TCRdb's copy holds only in-frame clones and misses some; the assay was immunoSEQ multiplex PCR. The table shows 130,000 or so clones, with approximately 90% occurring only once. This specimen was peripheral blood, taken 28 days after the second AZD1222 dose. The origin of the receptors is an adult who received the AZD1222 COVID-19 vaccine.

The rearrangement joins TRBV20-1 to TRBJ2-7, with D maybe TRBD1 (5 bases). V lost 7 bases and J 2 bases, leaving 9 bases between the germline ends. Germline V gives CDR1 DFQATT, CDR2 SNEGSKA (reference sequence). The CDR3 spans 11 residues. This CDR3 reads CSVATAYEQYF. CDR3 sequence (DNA): TGCAGTGTCGCGACAGCCTACGAGCAGTACTTC.

The chain has TRBV9 and TRBJ2-7, with TRBD1 identical over 10 bases. Trimming removed 2 bases from V and 4 bases from J; junction bases left unmatched: 6. CDR1 SGDLS and CDR2 YYNGEE come from the germline V gene. The CDR3 is 15 residues long. Written as DNA, the CDR3 is TGTGCCAGCAGCGTGGAAGACAGGGGGCAGTACGAGCAGTACTTC. Translation: CASSVEDRGQYEQYF.

The chain recombines TRBV6-2 or TRBV6-3 with TRBJ2-7, with D possibly being TRBD1 (6 bases). Deletions cut 5 bases from V and 5 bases from J, with 13 bases between. From germline, CDR1 is MNHEY and CDR2 SVGEGT. There are 13 residues in the CDR3. In nucleotides, the CDR3 is TGTGCCAGCAGTAGGGGGTCCCAGGACGAGCAGTACTTC. It is translated as CASSRGSQDEQYF.

The V gene is TRBV15, the J gene TRBJ2-2; 9 bases are a match to TRBD2. Germline V lookup: CDR1 LNHNV, CDR2 YYDKDF (reference sequence). This CDR3 has 18 residues. After removal of 0 bases from V and 2 bases from J, the junction contained 7 bases not matched to a gene. The CDR3 protein is CATSRDRLSGSNTGELFF. The CDR3 region has the DNA TGTGCCACCAGCAGAGATCGGCTTAGCGGGAGTAACACCGGGGAGCTGTTTTTT.

This clone was recorded at least ten times. The V gene is TRBV19, the J gene TRBJ2-3; 9 bases agree with TRBD2. This CDR3 is 17 amino acids long. Germline CDR1 is LNHDA and CDR2 is SQIVND (reference sequence). J was trimmed by 0 bases and V by 3 bases; bases with no gene match: 7. The CDR3: CASSMAGGPRSTDTQYF. In DNA form, the CDR3 reads TGTGCCAGTAGTATGGCGGGGGGGCCCCGGAGCACAGATACGCAGTATTTT.

The V call is TRBV4-2, the J call TRBJ1-1; the D is unclear. CDR1 LGHNA and CDR2 YNFKEQ come from the germline V gene. Trimming cost V 2 bases and J 3 bases, with 10 bases left between them. This CDR3 region has 14 residues. The CDR3 DNA follows: TGTGCCAGCAGCCAAACAAAAGACTACACTGAAGCTTTCTTT. Translating it yields CASSQTKDYTEAFF.

In the case of this clone: A read error may account for a junction end that differs from germline. The rearrangement joins TRBV12-3 or TRBV12-4 to TRBJ2-7; D possibly corresponds to TRBD2 (6 bases). The CDR3 spans 13 residues. CDR3 sequence reads: CASRPALPSAPRF. CDR3 nucleotides: TGTGCCAGCAGGCCTGCTCTCCCTAGCGCCCCGCGCTTC.

This clone was picked up one time. The chain couples TRBV28 to TRBJ1-1; D is ambiguous. Deletions cut 3 bases from V and 5 bases from J, with 13 bases between. Looked up from germline, CDR1 is MDHEN and CDR2 is SYDVKM. This CDR3 contains 14 residues. CDR3 nucleotide sequence: TGTGCCAGCAGTTTCCCCAGTGGGGTTACTGAAGCTTTCTTT. It translates to CASSFPSGVTEAFF.

This sequence joins TRBV7-2 and TRBJ2-1, with TRBD2 matching 13 bases. Germline lookup yields CDR1 SGHTA and CDR2 FQGNSA. CDR3 length: 16 residues. After removal of 0 bases from V and 8 bases from J, the junction contained 4 bases not matched to a gene. The CDR3: CASSLAPLAGGDEQFF. The CDR3 DNA reads as TGTGCCAGCAGCTTAGCCCCACTAGCGGGAGGGGATGAGCAGTTCTTC.

This chain links TRBV28 with TRBJ2-3, with 11 bases identical to TRBD2. V lost 2 bases, J lost 6 bases, and 4 bases stayed unmatched. Germline CDR1 reads MDHEN; CDR2 reads SYDVKM. This CDR3 spans 15 amino acids. In DNA form, the CDR3 reads TGTGCCAGCAGTTTACTAGCGGGAGGAGGGGATACGCAGTATTTT. Residues: CASSLLAGGGDTQYF.

The genes are TRBV20-1 and TRBJ1-2; D remains ambiguous. Trimming stripped 5 bases from V and 3 bases from J, with 4 bases between. Germline CDR1 reads DFQATT; CDR2 reads SNEGSKA (reference sequence). The CDR3 sequence is 10 residues long. The DNA for the CDR3 is TGCAGTGCTCACTACTATGGCTACACCTTC. Translation gives CSAHYYGYTF.

V is TRBV7-2 and J is TRBJ1-4; 12 bases are shared with TRBD1. After removal of 3 bases from V and 8 bases from J, the junction contained 4 bases not matched to a gene. The CDR3 contains 15 residues. Germline loops: CDR1 SGHTA, CDR2 FQGNSA. The CDR3 spells CASSFAGTGGEKLFF. The CDR3 bases are TGTGCCAGCAGCTTCGCCGGGACAGGGGGCGAAAAACTGTTTTTT.

The rearrangement uses TRBV7-9 and TRBJ1-1, with D possibly TRBD1 on 6 matching bases. Germline CDR1 is SEHNR and CDR2 is FQNEAQ (reference sequence). This CDR3 region has 14 residues. V was trimmed by 4 bases and J by 3 bases, leaving 12 bases between them. The CDR3 DNA reads TGTGCCAGCAGCTCGGGACACCGACACACTGAAGCTTTCTTT. As protein: CASSSGHRHTEAFF.